The 16 T cell receptor beta chains given below trace back to one sample, sequenced in a study of control samples from healthy donors and cancer patients. Assay: immunoSEQ multiplex PCR; the TCRdb copy retains only in-frame clones and omits some. The table includes 85,000 to 110,000 clones, 85% to 90% detected once. Material: PBMCs. These receptors were taken from a man in his fifties or sixties with lung cancer.

V and J are TRBV7-9 and TRBJ1-4; D is uncertain. The V end was cut by 2 bases, the J end by 8 bases, with 9 bases between. This CDR3 has 13 residues. Looked up from germline, CDR1 is SEHNR and CDR2 is FQNEAQ (reference sequence). CDR3 region: CASSLNSREKLFF. CDR3 coding DNA: TGTGCCAGCAGCTTAAATTCCAGAGAAAAACTGTTTTTT.

The rearrangement links TRBV7-2 to TRBJ1-5; D unresolved. The germline gives CDR1 SGHTA, CDR2 FQGNSA. Trimming took 2 bases from V and 0 from J, leaving 8 bases between them. This CDR3 is 15 amino acids long. CDR3 sequence reads: CASSLSVLSNQPQHF. In DNA form, the CDR3 reads TGTGCCAGCAGCTTAAGTGTGCTTAGCAATCAGCCCCAGCATTTT.

This chain joins TRBV6-2 or TRBV6-3 and TRBJ1-1; no firm D call. Per the germline V gene, CDR1 is MNHEY and CDR2 is SVGEGT. This CDR3 comprises 15 residues. Trimming left V 5 bases short and J 0 bases short, with 13 bases between. The CDR3 nucleotides read TGTGCCAGCAGTCCCTCCCGGGCCTTGAACACTGAAGCTTTCTTT. Translation: CASSPSRALNTEAFF.

The J gene is TRBJ1-2, the V gene TRBV15, with D perhaps matching TRBD1 (5 bases). The CDR3 runs to 14 residues. The germline V gene has CDR1 LNHNV and CDR2 YYDKDF (reference sequence). The V and J ends lost 0 bases and 9 bases respectively, with 14 bases between them. The CDR3: CATSREVDGGSYTF. The CDR3 DNA reads TGTGCCACCAGCAGAGAAGTAGACGGGGGAAGCTACACCTTC.

The CDR3 nucleotides are TGTGCCAGCTCACCAGGACAGCCGAAAAACACTGAAGCTTTCTTT. Translated: CASSPGQPKNTEAFF. This sequence joins TRBV18 and TRBJ1-1; TRBD1 is a possible D gene (6 bases). V was trimmed by 2 bases and J by 2 bases, leaving 12 bases between them. The germline CDR1 and CDR2 sequences are KGHSH and LQKENI. The CDR3 is 15 residues long.

The chain links TRBV27 to TRBJ2-7; D remains unclear. V was clipped by 0 bases and J by 1 base, with 13 bases between them. This CDR3 comprises 16 residues. CDR1 and CDR2 (germline): MNHEY, SMNVEV (reference sequence). CDR3 DNA: TGTGCCAGCAGTTTATCTCTCGCCTCTAGTTCCTACGAGCAGTACTTC. Translation gives CASSLSLASSSYEQYF.

The rearrangement joins TRBV5-1 to TRBJ2-7, with TRBD1 matching over 7 bases. The CDR3 is 16 residues long. Losses at the gene ends were 0 bases for V and 7 bases for J; bases not matched to a gene: 13. The germline V gene has CDR1 SGHRS and CDR2 YFSETQ. DNA of the CDR3: TGCGCCAGCAGCTTGGGATTAGGGGGACAGTTTTTTGAGCAGTACTTC. This encodes CASSLGLGGQFFEQYF.

The rearrangement links TRBV10-3 to TRBJ2-4, with 10 bases that match TRBD1. The V segment lost 3 bases and the J segment 3 bases; nucleotides outside the gene matches: 8. CDR3 length equals 17 residues. CDR1 is ENHRY and CDR2 is SYGVKD in the germline V gene. CDR3 protein: CAISEGTGVSGKNIQYF. The CDR3 bases are TGTGCCATCAGTGAAGGGACAGGGGTGTCTGGCAAAAACATTCAGTACTTC.

The V gene is TRBV19, the J gene TRBJ2-1, with D possibly matching TRBD1 (6 bases). Germline loops: CDR1 LNHDA, CDR2 SQIVND (reference sequence). The CDR3 sequence is 15 residues long. V lost 1 base and J lost 2, with 9 bases in between. The CDR3 spells CASSIATGAYNEQFF. The CDR3 nucleotides read TGTGCCAGTAGTATAGCGACAGGTGCCTACAATGAGCAGTTCTTC.

This clone was counted a single time. The chain links TRBV7-9 to TRBJ1-1; TRBD1 is a possible D gene (5 bases). The CDR3 spans 15 residues. V lost 2 bases to trimming and J lost 2 bases, with 12 bases between them. Germline CDR1 is SEHNR and CDR2 is FQNEAQ (reference sequence). Written as DNA, the CDR3 is TGTGCCAGCAGCTTACTTCAGGGAGATAACACTGAAGCTTTCTTT. Amino acid sequence: CASSLLQGDNTEAFF.

In this sample, this clone turned up a few times. The chain employs TRBV3-1 (or the pseudogene TRBV3-2) and TRBJ1-1; maybe TRBD1 (6 bases). Trimming took off 3 bases at V and 0 bases at J, with 11 bases between the two ends. Germline loops: CDR1 LGHDT, CDR2 YNNKEL (reference sequence). The CDR3 is made up of 15 amino acids. CDR3 nucleotides: TGTGCCAGCAGCCAGGCGGACAGAATGAACACTGAAGCTTTCTTT. Protein product: CASSQADRMNTEAFF.

This chain links TRBV10-2 with TRBJ1-6, with D possibly TRBD1 on 6 matching bases. With 5 bases removed from V and 2 bases from J, the gap between germline ends came to 10 bases. The CDR3 consists of 15 residues. Germline CDR1 WSHSY, CDR2 SAAADI. The CDR3 region is CASSSQGTYNSPLHF. CDR3 coding DNA: TGCGCCAGCAGTTCACAGGGAACCTATAATTCACCCCTCCACTTT.

The chain couples TRBV30 to TRBJ1-3; D unclear. Germline V lookup: CDR1 GTSNPN, CDR2 SVGIG (reference sequence). V gave up 5 bases and J gave up 0 bases, with 5 bases separating them. The CDR3 is 12 residues long. The CDR3 coding sequence is TGTGCCTGGTCCTACTCTGGAAACACCATATATTTT. Translation gives CAWSYSGNTIYF.

This clone is a singleton in its sample. V is TRBV9 and J is TRBJ2-3; no clear D. V gave up 0 bases and J gave up 2 bases, with 10 bases separating them. The CDR3 runs to 15 residues. CDR1 and CDR2 (germline): SGDLS, YYNGEE. CDR3 region: CASSVALANTDTQYF. CDR3 sequence (DNA): TGTGCCAGCAGCGTAGCTTTGGCCAACACAGATACGCAGTATTTT. Based on the CDR3 plus reference TRBV9 and TRBJ2-3, the full variable domain is DSGVTQTPKHLITATGQRVTLRCSPRSGDLSVYWYQQSLDQGLQFLIQYYNGEERAKGNILERFSAQQFPDLHSELNLSSLELGDSALYFCASSVALANTDTQYFGPGTRLTVL.

This clone appeared a single time. This chain connects TRBV3-1 (or the pseudogene TRBV3-2) to TRBJ1-1, with D possibly TRBD1 on 6 matching bases. This CDR3 region has 13 residues. Deletions cut 4 bases from V and 1 base from J, with 7 bases between. Germline V lookup: CDR1 LGHDT, CDR2 YNNKEL (reference sequence). As DNA, the CDR3 is TGTGCCAGCAGCCTGGGACAGAACACTGAAGCTTTCTTT. Protein sequence: CASSLGQNTEAFF.

This chain joins TRBV12-3 or TRBV12-4 and TRBJ2-5; 8 nucleotides align to TRBD1. This CDR3 is built from 13 residues. After removal of 10 bases from V and 4 bases from J, the junction contained 8 bases not matched to a gene. CDR3 nucleotides: TGTGCCACTAAGGACAGGGTATCAGAGACCCAGTACTTC. Encoded protein: CATKDRVSETQYF.